One and the same sample provided the 24 T cell receptor beta chains below, sequenced in a study of radiotherapy plus CTLA-4 blockade in lung cancer. TCRdb's table, derived via immunoSEQ multiplex PCR, lists solely in-frame clones and lacks some. In the table there are about 94,000 clones, roughly 80% of which are singletons. Sequencing was performed on peripheral blood, taken from a patient treated with radiotherapy plus ipilimumab. The source is a human donor with non-small cell lung cancer that progressed on radiotherapy plus ipilimumab.

The chain carries TRBV5-1 and TRBJ2-3, with 7 positions matching TRBD2. With V trimmed by 5 bases and J by 2 bases, 5 bases remained unmatched. Germline V gene lookup returns CDR1 SGHRS and CDR2 YFSETQ. CDR3 length equals 14 residues. In DNA form, the CDR3 reads TGCGCCAGCAGGTCCGGGACTAACACAGATACGCAGTATTTT. Amino acids: CASRSGTNTDTQYF.

This clone was recorded once. V usage is TRBV9 and J usage is TRBJ2-1; no clear D. V was shortened by 4 bases and J by 0 bases, with 11 bases between the two germline ends. The V gene's germline CDR1 is SGDLS and CDR2 YYNGEE. This CDR3 has 15 amino acids. CDR3 DNA sequence: TGTGCCAGCAGCCTGGAGACAAGCTCCTACAATGAGCAGTTCTTC. This translates into CASSLETSSYNEQFF.

The gene calls are TRBV11-3 and TRBJ2-2, with 11 bases aligning to TRBD1. V dropped 3 bases and J dropped 5; count of bases not matched to a gene: 5. CDR3 length equals 16 residues. The germline CDR1 and CDR2 sequences are SGHNT and YENEEA. CDR3 in amino acids: CASSFGQGAFTGELFF. The CDR3 DNA reads as TGTGCCAGCAGCTTTGGACAGGGGGCATTTACCGGGGAGCTGTTTTTT.

V and J are TRBV5-6 and TRBJ2-1; 14 bases are shared with TRBD2. This CDR3 is 16 amino acids long. The ends lost 4 bases at V and 6 bases at J; junction bases unmatched: 6. Germline CDR1 SGHDT, CDR2 YYEEEE. The CDR3, as DNA: TGTGCCAGCAGCAACTGGGGACTAGCGGGAGTCAATGAGCAGTTCTTC. Its protein product is CASSNWGLAGVNEQFF.

The chain employs TRBV18 and TRBJ2-1, with 10 positions matching TRBD1. The germline V gene encodes CDR1 KGHSH and CDR2 LQKENI. V lost 6 bases to trimming and J lost 8 bases; unmatched junction nucleotides: 13. The CDR3 consists of 16 residues. Here the CDR3 DNA reads TGTGCCAGCTCCCCAGGGACAGGGGCGTACCTCCATGAGCAGTTCTTC. The encoded protein is CASSPGTGAYLHEQFF.

This sequence joins TRBV5-1 and TRBJ1-2, with D possibly TRBD1 on 6 matching bases. Looked up from germline, CDR1 is SGHRS and CDR2 is YFSETQ. The ends were cut back, 1 base at V and 5 bases at J, with 15 bases in the middle. The CDR3 is 15 amino acids. CDR3 loop: CASSLRGQKIYGYTF. As DNA, the CDR3 is TGCGCCAGCAGCTTGAGAGGACAGAAAATTTATGGCTACACCTTC. Looking up the rest from reference TRBV5-1 and TRBJ1-2 gives the full variable domain: KAGVTQTPRYLIKTRGQQVTLSCSPISGHRSVSWYQQTPGQGLQFLFEYFSETQRNKGNFPGRFSGRQFSNSRSEMNVSTLELGDSALYLCASSLRGQKIYGYTFGSGTRLTVV.

In this sample, this clone turned up a few times. The V and J genes are TRBV28 and TRBJ2-3, with D possibly matching TRBD1 (6 bases). V was cut by 3 bases and J by 3 bases, with 28 bases left in between. The CDR3 is 20 amino acids. The germline CDR1 and CDR2 sequences are MDHEN and SYDVKM. CDR3 residues: CASSFRSRGVVTQKTDTQYF. CDR3 nucleotide sequence: TGTGCCAGCAGTTTCCGTTCCAGGGGAGTCGTTACCCAAAAGACAGATACGCAGTATTTT.

The J gene is TRBJ2-7, the V gene TRBV4-1, with 10 nucleotides matching TRBD1. This CDR3 has 17 residues. Germline CDR1 MGHRA, CDR2 YSYEKL. Losses at the gene ends were 1 base for V and 3 bases for J; bases not matched to a gene: 9. For the CDR3, the DNA is TGCGCCAGCAGCCAAGGGTCCCCGGGACAGGGGTTCTACGAGCAGTACTTC. Translating it yields CASSQGSPGQGFYEQYF.

The V and J genes are TRBV7-2 and TRBJ1-5; D not certain. CDR1 is SGHTA and CDR2 is FQGNSA in the germline V gene. Trimming took 0 bases from V and 0 from J, leaving 3 bases between them. The CDR3 sequence is 14 residues long. CDR3: CASSLAGSNQPQHF. Written as DNA, the CDR3 is TGTGCCAGCAGCTTAGCAGGTAGCAATCAGCCCCAGCATTTT.

The V and J genes are TRBV10-2 and TRBJ2-1; 12 positions agree with TRBD2. The CDR3 extends over 16 amino acids. Unmatched junction bases numbered 5, after V lost 1 base and J lost 7 bases. Germline CDR1 and CDR2: WSHSY and SAAADI. The CDR3 loop reads CASSELGLAGRNEQFF. The DNA of the CDR3 is TGCGCCAGCAGTGAGTTAGGACTAGCGGGAAGAAATGAGCAGTTCTTC.

The V call is TRBV4-1, the J call TRBJ1-2; unclear D gene. Germline CDR1 reads MGHRA; CDR2 reads YSYEKL. V was pared by 0 bases and J by 8 bases, with 19 bases between. The CDR3 consists of 16 residues. The CDR3 is CASSQDVILGHRGYTF. CDR3 nucleotide sequence: TGCGCCAGCAGCCAAGATGTGATTCTGGGCCATAGGGGCTACACCTTC.

V gene TRBV27 combines with J gene TRBJ2-7, with 14 bases that match TRBD2. The CDR3 is 19 amino acids. The V gene's germline CDR1 is MNHEY and CDR2 SMNVEV (reference sequence). V shed 3 bases, J shed 5 bases, and the junction held 15 bases outside the gene matches. CDR3 sequence reads: CASSFRLAGGGVLRNEQYF. The CDR3 DNA reads as TGTGCCAGCAGTTTTCGACTAGCGGGGGGGGGAGTATTGAGAAACGAGCAGTACTTC.

The chain employs TRBV14 and TRBJ2-7; D remains ambiguous. The CDR3 sequence is 15 residues long. The V end was cut by 2 bases, the J end by 4 bases, with 15 bases between. CDR1 is SGHDN, CDR2 FVKESK, per germline. In DNA, the CDR3 is TGTGCCAGCAGCCAATTGTCGAAAAGGAGTTACGAGCAGTACGTC. It codes for CASSQLSKRSYEQYV.

The genes are TRBV28 and TRBJ2-3, with D unclear. V shed 7 bases and J shed 5 bases, with 10 bases lying between them. CDR3 length equals 12 residues. Germline-derived CDR1 and CDR2 are MDHEN and SYDVKM. This CDR3 is CASTSPEDTQYF. CDR3 sequence (DNA): TGTGCCAGCACCTCACCGGAAGATACGCAGTATTTT.

J is TRBJ2-7 and V is TRBV28; D perhaps matches TRBD2 (5 bases). The CDR3 covers 15 residues. Trimming stripped 5 bases from V and 7 bases from J, with 21 bases between. In germline, CDR1 is MDHEN, CDR2 SYDVKM. For the CDR3, the DNA is TGTGCCAGCAGTCCGGCCCTAGAGGGCTGGGAAGAGCAGTACGTC. The encoded protein is CASSPALEGWEEQYV.

The V gene is TRBV6-1, the J gene TRBJ1-4; D is ambiguous. Trimming stripped 4 bases from V and 2 bases from J, with 5 bases between. Germline assignment: CDR1 MNHNS and CDR2 SASEGT. This CDR3 is built from 13 residues. The CDR3 spells CASSVSTNEKLFF. CDR3 in DNA: TGTGCCAGCAGTGTTAGTACTAATGAAAAACTGTTTTTT.

The chain has TRBV2 and TRBJ2-7; no clear D. V gave up 9 bases and J gave up 5 bases, with 8 bases separating them. The CDR3 contains 10 residues. Germline-derived CDR1 and CDR2 are SNHLY and FYNNEI. CDR3: CARLEDEQYV. As DNA, the CDR3 is TGTGCCAGGTTAGAAGACGAGCAGTACGTC.

V usage is TRBV11-2 and J usage is TRBJ2-7; TRBD2 matches at 9 bases. Per germline, CDR1 SGHAT and CDR2 FQNNGV. This CDR3 contains 17 residues. The V gene end was trimmed by 6 bases and the J gene end by 2 bases; junction bases not matched to a gene: 14. The CDR3 region has the DNA TGTGCCAGCAGTTCCCTCCGAGCGGGAGGCCCCACCTACGAGCAGTACTTC. This translates into CASSSLRAGGPTYEQYF.

The rearrangement joins TRBV6-6 to TRBJ2-7; the match to TRBD1 covers 7 bases. Germline trimming cut 7 bases from V and 1 base from J; bases unmatched to any gene: 7. Looked up from germline, CDR1 is MNHNY and CDR2 is SVGAGI (reference sequence). The CDR3 is 14 amino acids. CDR3 sequence (DNA): TGTGCCAGCACCCTAGGGACAGATTCCTACGAGCAGTACTTC. As protein: CASTLGTDSYEQYF.

The DNA of the CDR3 is TGTGCCATCCATACAGGGGTTAATCAGCCCCAGCATTTT. Translating gives CAIHTGVNQPQHF. The J gene is TRBJ1-5, the V gene TRBV28; TRBD1 aligns across 7 bases. The germline CDR1 and CDR2 sequences are MDHEN and SYDVKM. J was trimmed by 4 bases and V by 10 bases; bases with no gene match: 7. This CDR3 contains 13 residues.

V and J are TRBV4-1 and TRBJ2-2, with no clear D. Trimming took 3 bases from V and 1 from J, leaving 15 bases between them. In germline, CDR1 is MGHRA, CDR2 YSYEKL. The CDR3 runs 17 residues. The CDR3 DNA is TGCGCCAGCAGCCAGGTAGGGATCAGCAGGAACACCGGGGAGCTGTTTTTT. Protein: CASSQVGISRNTGELFF.

The DNA for the CDR3 is TGTGCCAGCAGTGTATCCCCTGGCAGGTCGACTAGGAGGGGGTTCTTC. It codes for CASSVSPGRSTRRGFF. The chain has TRBV6-1 and TRBJ2-1; D perhaps matches TRBD2 (6 bases). Germline V gene data show CDR1 as MNHNS and CDR2 as SASEGT. This CDR3 is 16 amino acids long. V was trimmed by 4 bases and J by 15 bases, leaving 28 bases between them.

The V and J genes are TRBV19 and TRBJ1-2, with D possibly being TRBD1 (6 bases). Germline CDR1 reads LNHDA; CDR2 reads SQIVND (reference sequence). V lost 7 bases and J 1 base, leaving 16 bases between the germline ends. CDR3 length: 15 residues. The CDR3 protein is CASNPPGQNNYGYTF. The DNA for the CDR3 is TGTGCCAGTAACCCCCCGGGACAAAATAACTATGGCTACACCTTC.

The rearrangement joins TRBV28 to TRBJ2-1; D might be TRBD1 or TRBD2, each matching 5 bases. The CDR3 runs to 15 residues. Germline lookup yields CDR1 MDHEN and CDR2 SYDVKM. Trimming pared 7 bases from V and 6 bases from J, leaving 19 bases between. The CDR3 reads CASTLGSGTGNEQFF. DNA of the CDR3: TGTGCCAGCACCCTGGGATCAGGGACGGGCAATGAGCAGTTCTTC.